The clone carrying this T cell receptor (beta chain) was observed a few times. Antigen specificity is unknown. Germline assignment: CDR1 SEHNR and CDR2 FQNEAQ (reference sequence). V dropped 7 bases and J dropped 5 bases, with 11 bases sitting between them. The CDR3 has 13 amino acids. This sample was included in a study of vaccination effects on CD4 cells after COVID-19. Study as a whole: Following the second dose by a median of 72 days, the post-vaccine samples were obtained.

Repertoires were generated with immunoSEQ multiplex PCR, while TCRdb's copy carries only in-frame clones and drops some. The table shows roughly 32,000 clones, with 72% occurring only once. Prior to sequencing, the ViraFEST assay stimulated PBMC with viral peptide pools, which expanded the antigen-specific CD4+ T cells. Researchers isolated CD4+ T cells once approximately eleven days of culture had elapsed. Every participant took two doses of the BNT162b2 or mRNA-1273 vaccine. The authors exchanged half the medium for IL-2 medium on days 3 and 7. Sample: CD4+ T cells from PBMCs cultured with HCoV-229E spike peptides, taken after COVID-19 vaccination. The clonotype originates from a human donor who received a COVID-19 vaccine. V and J are TRBV7-9 and TRBJ1-4; unclear D gene. CDR3: CASMVMGNEKLFF. For the CDR3, the DNA is TGTGCCAGCATGGTCATGGGAAATGAAAAACTGTTTTTT.